What follows are 21 T cell receptor beta chains derived from one specimen sequenced in a study of siplizumab effects on memory and regulatory T cells. Clones were sequenced by immunoSEQ multiplex PCR, and TCRdb holds only the in-frame ones, with some missing. The sample consists of 85,000 to 120,000 clones, more than 85% of them appearing once. Sample: CD4+ T cells sorted from blood. The receptors come from a human donor in good health.

V usage is TRBV7-9 and J usage is TRBJ2-1; weak D call: TRBD1 (5 bases). This CDR3 region has 16 residues. CDR1 and CDR2 from the germline V gene are SEHNR and FQNEAQ (reference sequence). Trimming removed 6 bases at V and 1 base at J, with 16 bases between. The CDR3 DNA reads as TGTGCCAGCAGGTCTCCTCGCGGACAATCCTACAATGAGCAGTTCTTC. Translating it yields CASRSPRGQSYNEQFF.

The chain employs TRBV7-3 and TRBJ1-1, with 8 positions matching TRBD1. Germline trimming cut 6 bases from V and 1 base from J; bases unmatched to any gene: 7. The CDR3 runs to 15 residues. Per the germline V gene, CDR1 is SGHTA and CDR2 is FQGTGA. The CDR3 is CASSPTGTGNTEAFF. The CDR3 DNA is TGTGCCAGCAGTCCGACCGGGACAGGGAACACTGAAGCTTTCTTT.

V is TRBV28 and J is TRBJ2-1; 13 bases map to TRBD2. With V trimmed by 3 bases and J by 15 bases, 11 bases remained unmatched. The CDR3 loop spans 15 amino acids. Germline lookup yields CDR1 MDHEN and CDR2 SYDVKM. CDR3 residues: CASSLRTSGRGGMFF. The CDR3, as DNA: TGTGCCAGCAGTTTGAGGACTAGCGGGAGAGGGGGGATGTTCTTC.

V usage is TRBV7-2 and J usage is TRBJ2-3; D may be TRBD1 (6 bases). CDR3 length equals 16 residues. Trimming stripped 2 bases from V and 0 bases from J, with 12 bases between. The germline CDR1 and CDR2 sequences are SGHTA and FQGNSA. The CDR3 spells CASSLRGMGSTDTQYF. For the CDR3, the DNA is TGTGCCAGCAGCTTAAGGGGGATGGGGAGCACAGATACGCAGTATTTT.

In DNA, the CDR3 is TGTGCCATCAGTGAGTTGGAGACCCAGTACTTC. Protein product: CAISELETQYF. This rearrangement joins TRBV10-3 to TRBJ2-5; D not resolved. V dropped 1 base and J dropped 5 bases, with 2 bases sitting between them. Germline assignment: CDR1 ENHRY and CDR2 SYGVKD. This CDR3 region has 11 residues.

V gene TRBV28 combines with J gene TRBJ2-3; D is uncertain. Germline CDR1 is MDHEN and CDR2 is SYDVKM. The CDR3 spans 11 residues. V lost 3 bases to trimming and J lost 6 bases, with 4 bases between them. As DNA, the CDR3 is TGTGCCAGCAGTTTCTCGGATACGCAGTATTTT. It codes for CASSFSDTQYF.

The gene calls are TRBV6-6 and TRBJ2-7; D is unresolved. Per the germline V gene, CDR1 is MNHNY and CDR2 is SVGAGI (reference sequence). V lost 4 bases, J lost 6 bases, and 7 bases lay in between. This CDR3 is built from 11 residues. CDR3 region: CASSWKGEQYF. CDR3 coding DNA: TGTGCCAGCAGTTGGAAGGGCGAGCAGTACTTC.

The chain combines TRBV5-1 with TRBJ2-2; 7 bases align to TRBD1. V was clipped by 0 bases and J by 0 bases; unmatched bases: 5. Per germline, CDR1 SGHRS and CDR2 YFSETQ. This CDR3 is 17 amino acids long. This CDR3 is CASSLADRSSNTGELFF. CDR3 DNA: TGCGCCAGCAGCTTGGCGGACAGGTCATCGAACACCGGGGAGCTGTTTTTT.

The V call is TRBV7-3, the J call TRBJ2-5; D remains unclear. Trimming left V 0 bases short and J 7 bases short, with 9 bases between. The CDR3 length is 13 residues. The V gene's germline CDR1 is SGHTA and CDR2 FQGTGA. The CDR3 DNA is TGTGCCAGCAGCTTAACAGGTTTGGGGACCCAGTACTTC. Protein: CASSLTGLGTQYF.

This clone was counted once. The V call is TRBV6-1, the J call TRBJ1-2, with D uncertain. This CDR3 region has 10 residues. Looked up from germline, CDR1 is MNHNS and CDR2 is SASEGT. V lost 11 bases and J lost 3, with 7 bases in between. The CDR3 region is CAVGDYGYTF. The CDR3 DNA sequence: TGTGCCGTTGGGGACTATGGCTACACCTTC.

The chain links TRBV5-6 to TRBJ2-2; 7 bases fit TRBD1. CDR1 and CDR2 (germline): SGHDT, YYEEEE. The CDR3 is made up of 16 amino acids. The V gene end was trimmed by 2 bases and the J gene end by 0 bases; junction bases not matched to a gene: 4. The CDR3 protein is CASSFWGTANTGELFF. Written as DNA, the CDR3 is TGTGCCAGCAGCTTTTGGGGGACAGCGAACACCGGGGAGCTGTTTTTT. Complete variable domain (other parts from reference TRBV5-6 and TRBJ2-2): DAGVTQSPTHLIKTRGQQVTLRCSPKSGHDTVSWYQQALGQGPQFIFQYYEEEERQRGNFPDRFSGHQFPNYSSELNVNALLLGDSALYLCASSFWGTANTGELFFGEGSRLTVL.

The chain combines TRBV5-6 with TRBJ1-5; no firm D call. CDR1 is SGHDT, CDR2 YYEEEE, per germline. This CDR3 has 14 amino acids. With 1 base removed from V and 4 bases from J, the gap between germline ends came to 9 bases. CDR3 protein: CASSLYLANQPQHF. In nucleotides, the CDR3 is TGTGCCAGCAGCTTGTATCTGGCAAATCAGCCCCAGCATTTT.

The CDR3 is CASSSRDTSYEQYF. The CDR3 nucleotides are TGTGCCAGCAGTTCCCGGGACACCTCCTACGAGCAGTACTTC. The chain links TRBV27 to TRBJ2-7; tentatively, D is TRBD1 (6 bases). This CDR3 spans 14 amino acids. V was pared by 4 bases and J by 0 bases, with 10 bases between. Germline assignment: CDR1 MNHEY and CDR2 SMNVEV (reference sequence).

V usage is TRBV5-1 and J usage is TRBJ1-1; TRBD1 matches at 9 bases. Germline V gene sequence: CDR1 SGHRS, CDR2 YFSETQ. V was pared by 3 bases and J by 1 base, with 10 bases of the junction left unmatched. This CDR3 spans 17 amino acids. This CDR3 reads CASSSPQPGQGNTEAFF. The CDR3, as DNA: TGCGCCAGCAGCTCCCCCCAACCGGGACAGGGGAACACTGAAGCTTTCTTT. Full variable domain (remainder filled in from reference TRBV5-1 and TRBJ1-1): KAGVTQTPRYLIKTRGQQVTLSCSPISGHRSVSWYQQTPGQGLQFLFEYFSETQRNKGNFPGRFSGRQFSNSRSEMNVSTLELGDSALYLCASSSPQPGQGNTEAFFGQGTRLTVV.

On this clone itself: This specimen includes other DNA sequences encoding the same CDR3. The V gene is TRBV19, the J gene TRBJ1-3, with unresolved D. V was clipped by 8 bases and J by 0 bases, with 5 bases between them. The CDR3 spans 12 residues. CDR1 and CDR2 from the germline V gene are LNHDA and SQIVND (reference sequence). CDR3 coding DNA: TGTGCCAGTCGGAGCTCTGGAAACACCATATATTTT. Translation: CASRSSGNTIYF.

This clone was recorded once. V usage is TRBV30 and J usage is TRBJ1-2; 9 bases line up with TRBD1. Per germline, CDR1 GTSNPN and CDR2 SVGIG (reference sequence). J gave up 2 bases and V 1 base, and 5 bases lay outside the gene matches. CDR3 length: 15 amino acids. The CDR3 region is CAWSEYRGPNYGYTF. CDR3 DNA sequence: TGTGCCTGGAGTGAGTACAGGGGGCCGAACTATGGCTACACCTTC.

The chain combines TRBV5-1 with TRBJ2-7, with unresolved D. This CDR3 comprises 12 residues. Germline V gene sequence: CDR1 SGHRS, CDR2 YFSETQ. The germline V and J ends were trimmed by 1 base and 3 bases, with 5 bases remaining between them. CDR3 sequence reads: CASSLIDYEQYF. The CDR3 DNA follows: TGCGCCAGCAGCTTGATAGACTACGAGCAGTACTTC. Drawing the rest from reference TRBV5-1 and TRBJ2-7, the complete variable domain is KAGVTQTPRYLIKTRGQQVTLSCSPISGHRSVSWYQQTPGQGLQFLFEYFSETQRNKGNFPGRFSGRQFSNSRSEMNVSTLELGDSALYLCASSLIDYEQYFGPGTRLTVT.

The rearrangement joins TRBV7-9 to TRBJ1-1; D call uncertain. V was trimmed by 0 bases and J by 0 bases, leaving 5 bases between them. CDR1 and CDR2 from the germline V gene are SEHNR and FQNEAQ (reference sequence). CDR3 length: 14 residues. The CDR3 region has the DNA TGTGCCAGCAGCTTAGCGGGGTTGAACACTGAAGCTTTCTTT. It specifies CASSLAGLNTEAFF.

This clone was counted many times. The chain uses TRBV5-1 and TRBJ1-2; 7 bases fit TRBD1. The CDR3 spans 16 residues. The germline V gene encodes CDR1 SGHRS and CDR2 YFSETQ. The V segment lost 4 bases and the J segment 1 base; nucleotides outside the gene matches: 10. CDR3 sequence: CASSKLGTANNYGYTF. CDR3 DNA: TGCGCCAGCAGCAAGCTAGGGACAGCCAATAACTATGGCTACACCTTC.

The chain has TRBV18 and TRBJ1-5; D unresolved. The V gene lost 3 bases and the J gene lost 9 bases, with 12 bases spanning the gap. CDR3 size: 13 residues. Germline CDR1 KGHSH, CDR2 LQKENI. The CDR3 coding sequence is TGTGCCAGCTCACCCGACCGCAATATGCCCCAGCATTTT. Amino acids: CASSPDRNMPQHF.

The chain carries TRBV5-8 and TRBJ2-5; 7 bases agree with TRBD2. After removal of 2 bases from V and 3 bases from J, the junction contained 10 bases not matched to a gene. In germline, CDR1 is SGHTS, CDR2 YDEGEE. This CDR3 contains 16 residues. The CDR3 DNA sequence: TGTGCCAGCAGCTTCACACTCGGCCGGGGGGAAGAGACCCAGTACTTC. Translating it yields CASSFTLGRGEETQYF.